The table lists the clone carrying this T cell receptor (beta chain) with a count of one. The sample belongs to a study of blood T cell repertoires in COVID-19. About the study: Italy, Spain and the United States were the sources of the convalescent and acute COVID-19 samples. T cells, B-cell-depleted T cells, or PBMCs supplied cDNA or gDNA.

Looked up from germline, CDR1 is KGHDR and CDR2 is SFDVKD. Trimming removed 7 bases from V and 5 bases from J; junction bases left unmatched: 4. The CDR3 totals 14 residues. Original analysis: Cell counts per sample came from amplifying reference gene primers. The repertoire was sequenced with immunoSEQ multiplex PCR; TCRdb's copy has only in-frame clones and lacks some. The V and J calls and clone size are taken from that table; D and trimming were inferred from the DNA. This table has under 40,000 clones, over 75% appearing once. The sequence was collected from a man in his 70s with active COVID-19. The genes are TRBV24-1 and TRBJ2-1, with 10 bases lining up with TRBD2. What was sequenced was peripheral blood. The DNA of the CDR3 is TGTGCCACCAGGGGAGCGGGAGGGAACAATGAGCAGTTCTTC. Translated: CATRGAGGNNEQFF.